The entry that follows covers one TCR beta chain sequence. J gave up 3 bases and V 5 bases, and 9 bases lay outside the gene matches. CDR3 length equals 15 residues. CDR1 SEHNR and CDR2 FQNEAQ come from the germline V gene (reference sequence). This record belongs to a study of blood T cell repertoires in COVID-19. Background on the study: Nucleic acid was either cDNA or gDNA, and it came from T cells, B-cell-depleted T cells, or PBMCs.

Enrolment of Seattle patients took place during active infection, and they were followed longitudinally. Libraries were prepared by immunoSEQ multiplex PCR; TCRdb keeps only in-frame clonotypes and omits some of them. The sample holds around 290,000 clones, just over 90% seen once. The clonotype comes from a woman aged 25 to 39 with COVID-19, enrolled during active disease. The chain carries TRBV7-9 and TRBJ1-1; TRBD1 matches at 7 bases. What was sequenced was peripheral blood. CDR3 loop: CASSDSLQGDTEAFF. The CDR3 DNA is TGTGCCAGCAGCGACAGCCTGCAGGGGGACACTGAAGCTTTCTTT. The full variable domain, its missing parts supplied by reference TRBV7-9 and TRBJ1-1, is DTGVSQNPRHKITKRGQNVTFRCDPISEHNRLYWYRQTLGQGPEFLTYFQNEAQLEKSRLLSDRFSAERPKGSFSTLEIQRTEQGDSAMYLCASSDSLQGDTEAFFGQGTRLTVV.